These 14 T cell receptor beta chains share one sample of origin, sequenced in a study of T cell changes during pregnancy in multiple sclerosis. The assay was immunoSEQ multiplex PCR, and TCRdb's table has in-frame clones only and misses some. The sample includes tens of thousands of clones, roughly nine tenths of them seen just once. The sequences come from peripheral blood, collected after pregnancy. The receptors were gathered from a female donor in good health, enrolled as a control in a pregnancy study.

This sequence joins TRBV7-9 and TRBJ1-4; TRBD1 aligns across 7 bases. With 2 bases clipped from V and 8 bases from J, the junction kept 5 bases outside the gene matches. The CDR3 is made up of 14 amino acids. The germline V gene encodes CDR1 SEHNR and CDR2 FQNEAQ (reference sequence). The CDR3 nucleotides are TGTGCCAGCAGCTTATGGGACAGTGGGGAAAAACTGTTTTTT. It is translated as CASSLWDSGEKLFF.

This clone is a singleton in its sample. The chain couples TRBV5-1 to TRBJ1-2, with D possibly matching TRBD1 (5 bases). V was clipped by 0 bases and J by 4 bases, with 13 bases between them. The CDR3 runs 15 residues. Germline CDR1 SGHRS, CDR2 YFSETQ. CDR3 nucleotide sequence: TGCGCCAGCAGCTTGGGCGGAAGGGGAGGCTATGGCTACACCTTC. The encoded protein is CASSLGGRGGYGYTF.

This clone was observed a few times. V gene TRBV6-1 combines with J gene TRBJ2-5, with 9 nucleotides matching TRBD1. This CDR3 contains 14 residues. J lost 7 bases, V lost 6 bases, and 9 bases had no gene match. CDR1 is MNHNS and CDR2 is SASEGT in the germline V gene. The CDR3 here is CASRGQGQWGTQYF. CDR3 nucleotides: TGTGCCAGCAGGGGACAGGGACAGTGGGGGACCCAGTACTTC.

This rearrangement joins TRBV30 to TRBJ2-1, with D possibly matching TRBD2 (6 bases). The CDR3 runs 17 residues. V was shortened by 2 bases and J by 3 bases, with 20 bases between the two germline ends. The germline V gene encodes CDR1 GTSNPN and CDR2 SVGIG (reference sequence). DNA of the CDR3: TGTGCCTGGAGTAATTTAGACGGAAAGGGAGGCTACAATGAGCAGTTCTTC. Translated: CAWSNLDGKGGYNEQFF.

V gene TRBV4-3 combines with J gene TRBJ2-7; no reliable D call. Looked up from germline, CDR1 is LGHNA and CDR2 is YSLEER. The V gene lost 1 base and the J gene lost 9 bases, with 7 bases spanning the gap. This CDR3 contains 11 residues. CDR3 nucleotides: TGCGCCAGCAGCCAAGTAAGGAGGCAGTACTTC. Protein: CASSQVRRQYF.

The chain links TRBV29-1 to TRBJ2-3, with 9 bases matching TRBD2. This CDR3 spans 13 amino acids. The ends lost 6 bases at V and 3 bases at J; junction bases unmatched: 4. In germline, CDR1 is SQVTM, CDR2 ANQGSEA. CDR3 bases: TGCAGCGTCGGAGCGGGAGGAACAGATACGCAGTATTTT. It yields the protein CSVGAGGTDTQYF.

This chain uses TRBV6-5 with TRBJ1-1; the match to TRBD1 covers 10 bases. Germline V gives CDR1 MNHEY, CDR2 SVGAGI. The length of the CDR3 is 16 residues. Trimming at V came to 3 bases and at J to 2 bases, leaving 6 bases not matched to a gene. The CDR3 reads CASSYKDRGSNTEAFF. The CDR3 coding sequence is TGTGCCAGCAGTTATAAGGACAGGGGGTCAAACACTGAAGCTTTCTTT.

The rearrangement joins TRBV30 to TRBJ2-7; D not resolved. This CDR3 is built from 11 residues. The germline gives CDR1 GTSNPN, CDR2 SVGIG (reference sequence). The V end was cut by 5 bases, the J end by 1 base, with 6 bases between. CDR3 in DNA: TGTGCCTGGCGAGTATCCTACGAGCAGTACTTC. Protein: CAWRVSYEQYF.

The chain employs TRBV11-2 and TRBJ2-7; TRBD1 is a possible D gene (5 bases). CDR1 SGHAT and CDR2 FQNNGV come from the germline V gene. CDR3 length equals 17 residues. Trimming cost V 0 bases and J 5 bases, with 20 bases left between them. This CDR3 is CASSLDSSQGRAHEQYF. The CDR3 DNA reads as TGTGCCAGCAGCTTAGATTCCTCCCAGGGAAGAGCCCACGAGCAGTACTTC.

V is TRBV19 and J is TRBJ1-2, with D tentatively TRBD1 (6 bases). There are 15 residues in the CDR3. Germline CDR1 LNHDA, CDR2 SQIVND (reference sequence). Trimming removed 8 bases at V and 0 bases at J, with 16 bases between. This CDR3 is CASRKETGTNYGYTF. The CDR3 region has the DNA TGTGCCAGTCGAAAAGAGACAGGCACTAACTATGGCTACACCTTC.

This clone was seen a single time. V usage is TRBV7-9 and J usage is TRBJ2-1, with TRBD2 matching over 8 bases. Unmatched junction bases numbered 6, after V lost 3 bases and J lost 5 bases. Germline loops: CDR1 SEHNR, CDR2 FQNEAQ (reference sequence). This CDR3 is built from 15 residues. In DNA, the CDR3 is TGTGCCAGCAGCTTTATCACTAGCGGCAACAATGAGCAGTTCTTC. Its protein product is CASSFITSGNNEQFF.

The rearrangement links TRBV6-1 to TRBJ1-3; 7 positions agree with TRBD1. The germline CDR1 and CDR2 sequences are MNHNS and SASEGT. Germline trimming cut 8 bases from V and 2 bases from J; bases unmatched to any gene: 6. The CDR3 extends over 14 amino acids. In DNA, the CDR3 is TGTGCCAGCTTTCAGGGGGTAGCTGGAAACACCATATATTTT. Amino acid sequence: CASFQGVAGNTIYF.

The V call is TRBV11-1, the J call TRBJ2-7; TRBD1 is a possible D gene (6 bases). The CDR3 has 15 amino acids. Between the trimmed V and J ends, which lost 1 base and 5 bases, there was a span of 15 bases. The germline CDR1 and CDR2 sequences are SGHAT and FQDESV (reference sequence). The CDR3 bases are TGTGCCAGCAGCTTAGGAGGGACAAGGGGAGACGAGCAGTACTTC. As protein: CASSLGGTRGDEQYF.

This clone was seen a single time. This chain connects TRBV13 to TRBJ2-7; possibly TRBD2 for D (6 bases). The germline V gene encodes CDR1 PRHDT and CDR2 FYEKMQ (reference sequence). CDR3 length: 14 residues. The germline V and J ends were trimmed by 0 bases and 11 bases, with 17 bases remaining between them. The CDR3 bases are TGTGCCAGCAGCTTAGGACTAGCTTCCGTGTCCAAGTACTTC. It yields the protein CASSLGLASVSKYF. Supplemented by reference TRBV13 and TRBJ2-7, the full variable domain reads AAGVIQSPRHLIKEKRETATLKCYPIPRHDTVYWYQQGPGQDPQFLISFYEKMQSDKGSIPDRFSAQQFSDYHSELNMSSLELGDSALYFCASSLGLASVSKYFGPGTRLTVT.